Each of the 18 T cell receptor beta chains below was sequenced from the same sample in a study of glioma-infiltrating T cells. Using RNA template, CDR3s of TCR alpha and beta were amplified with iRepertoire arm-PCR. TCRdb passed the multiplex PCR reads through MiXCR, listing each CDR3 protein once. The data show around 350,000 distinct CDR3 sequences, with more than 35% seen just once and around 11% held by the top ten. Sequenced input: glioma tissue, nonneoplastic brain tissue, or PBMCs (not recorded which). The source of these receptors is a human donor with low-grade glioma or glioblastoma, undergoing nonglioma brain surgery, or in good health (not recorded which).

V is TRBV7-2 and J is TRBJ2-1, with D unclear. The V and J ends lost 4 bases and 0 bases respectively, with 10 bases between them. Looked up from germline, CDR1 is SGHTA and CDR2 is FQGNSA. This CDR3 is 15 amino acids long. The CDR3 protein is CASSSSSYSYNEQFF. The CDR3 DNA is TGTGCCAGCAGCTCAAGCTCTTACTCCTACAATGAGCAGTTCTTC.

V usage is TRBV7-2 and J usage is TRBJ2-7; 13 bases agree with TRBD2. Germline trimming cut 3 bases from V and 6 bases from J; bases unmatched to any gene: 5. The germline CDR1 and CDR2 sequences are SGHTA and FQGNSA. CDR3 length equals 15 residues. The CDR3 region has the DNA TGTGCCAGCAGCTTTCGACTAGCGGGAGGAGGCGAGCAGTACTTC. Translating gives CASSFRLAGGGEQYF. Full variable domain (outside the CDR3, taken from reference TRBV7-2 and TRBJ2-7): GAGVSQSPSNKVTEKGKDVELRCDPISGHTALYWYRQSLGQGLEFLIYFQGNSAPDKSGLPSDRFSAERTGGSVSTLTIQRTQQEDSAVYLCASSFRLAGGGEQYFGPGTRLTVT.

This rearrangement joins TRBV9 to TRBJ1-2; 9 bases match TRBD1. V dropped 7 bases and J dropped 6; count of bases not matched to a gene: 4. Germline CDR1 and CDR2: SGDLS and YYNGEE. The CDR3 is made up of 12 amino acids. This CDR3 reads CASARDRDGYTF. CDR3 DNA: TGTGCCAGCGCGAGGGACAGGGATGGCTACACCTTC.

This clonotype was seen more than once but under ten times. The chain joins TRBV4-1 to TRBJ2-1, with 7 positions matching TRBD2. The CDR3 consists of 17 residues. With V trimmed by 2 bases and J by 8 bases, 15 bases remained unmatched. Germline V gene data show CDR1 as MGHRA and CDR2 as YSYEKL. Here the CDR3 reads CASSQHPMGGRRDEQFF. The CDR3 DNA follows: TGCGCCAGCAGCCAACACCCGATGGGCGGGAGACGTGATGAGCAGTTCTTC.

The rearrangement joins TRBV28 to TRBJ1-5; TRBD1 matches 10 bases. The CDR3 is 16 residues long. Germline CDR1 is MDHEN and CDR2 is SYDVKM. V shed 3 bases and J 2 bases; nucleotides not matched to a gene: 4. CDR3: CASSFYGTGGNQPQHF. CDR3 bases: TGTGCCAGCAGTTTCTACGGGACAGGGGGCAATCAGCCCCAGCATTTT.

This chain connects TRBV6-2 or TRBV6-3 to TRBJ1-6; D gene ambiguous. The germline V gene has CDR1 MNHEY and CDR2 SVGEGT. The CDR3 runs to 17 residues. V shed 6 bases and J shed 0 bases, with 15 bases lying between them. The CDR3 DNA follows: TGTGCCAGCAGGGAAACGAGAAGTGCCTCCTATAATTCACCCCTCCACTTT. This translates into CASRETRSASYNSPLHF.

As to this clonotype: A read error may account for a junction end that differs from germline. The V gene is TRBV20-1, the J gene TRBJ2-3; the D call may be TRBD1 or TRBD2 (5 bases each). Looked up from germline, CDR1 is DFQATT and CDR2 is SNEGSKA (reference sequence). The CDR3 sequence is 13 residues long. CDR3 DNA: TGCAGTGCTCGGGACGTACCATCGGATACGCGGTATTTT. Protein product: CSARDVPSDTRYF.

This clonotype was seen repeatedly, ten times or more. This chain joins TRBV27 and TRBJ1-5; D is uncertain. V gave up 5 bases and J gave up 6 bases, with 11 bases separating them. CDR3 size: 13 residues. The V gene's germline CDR1 is MNHEY and CDR2 SMNVEV (reference sequence). CDR3 amino acids: CASSRERGQPQHF. In DNA form, the CDR3 reads TGTGCCAGCAGTAGGGAACGGGGTCAGCCCCAGCATTTT.

The V and J genes are TRBV2 and TRBJ2-3; 7 bases match TRBD1. CDR3 size: 15 residues. The junction had 10 bases not matched to a gene; V was cut back by 8 bases and J by 2 bases. In germline, CDR1 is SNHLY, CDR2 FYNNEI. CDR3 residues: CASVRRDSNTDTQYF. DNA for the CDR3: TGTGCCAGCGTACGCCGGGACAGTAACACAGATACGCAGTATTTT.

The table lists this clonotype with a few counts. The chain is built from TRBV12-3 or TRBV12-4 and TRBJ2-2; a weak D match, TRBD2 (6 bases). V lost 4 bases to trimming and J lost 0 bases, with 9 bases between them. The CDR3 loop spans 15 amino acids. The CDR3 is CASSWTNANTGELFF. The CDR3 DNA sequence: TGTGCCAGCAGTTGGACTAACGCGAACACCGGGGAGCTGTTTTTT.

This clonotype has a handful of counts. The rearrangement joins TRBV20-1 to TRBJ1-3; D remains ambiguous. Trimming took off 3 bases at V and 0 bases at J, with 21 bases between the two ends. This CDR3 is 18 amino acids long. Germline-derived CDR1 and CDR2 are DFQATT and SNEGSKA (reference sequence). The CDR3 loop is CSASAVGANPGSGNTIYF. In DNA, the CDR3 is TGCAGTGCTAGTGCCGTGGGCGCCAACCCTGGCTCTGGAAACACCATATATTTT.

This clonotype was found a few times. This chain connects TRBV6-1 to TRBJ2-3; 7 bases fit TRBD1. The J segment lost 0 bases and the V segment lost 5 bases, leaving 14 bases of the junction unmatched. The CDR3 covers 18 residues. Looked up from germline, CDR1 is MNHNS and CDR2 is SASEGT. The DNA of the CDR3 is TGTGCCAGCAGTCCATGGGTTGAGGGACAGCTTAGCACAGATACGCAGTATTTT. It specifies CASSPWVEGQLSTDTQYF.

This clonotype was observed a handful of times. The chain employs TRBV4-1 and TRBJ2-3, with TRBD1 matching 11 bases. V dropped 4 bases and J dropped 6; count of bases not matched to a gene: 6. Germline V gene sequence: CDR1 MGHRA, CDR2 YSYEKL. This CDR3 is 15 amino acids long. The CDR3 region is CASSRGQGAGDTQYF. DNA for the CDR3: TGCGCCAGCAGCCGCGGACAGGGGGCAGGGGATACGCAGTATTTT.

The CDR3 DNA is TGTGCCAGCACCAAGGGGACTTCCTACGAGCAGTACTTC. Translation gives CASTKGTSYEQYF. The chain combines TRBV3-1 with TRBJ2-7, with D perhaps matching TRBD2 (6 bases). Germline V CDR1 and CDR2: LGHDT, YNNKEL (reference sequence). Trimming took off 7 bases at V and 1 base at J, with 11 bases between the two ends. The CDR3 contains 13 residues.

As regards this clonotype: A junction end diverges from the germline sequence, so it may reflect a read error. The chain couples TRBV20-1 to TRBJ1-2; the match to TRBD1 covers 10 bases. CDR3 length: 12 residues. Germline V lookup: CDR1 DFQATT, CDR2 SNEGSKA (reference sequence). DNA of the CDR3: TGCAGTTCTAGGACAGGGGGCTATGGCTACACCTTC. The encoded protein is CSSRTGGYGYTF.

The sample holds a few counts of this clonotype. V gene TRBV20-1 combines with J gene TRBJ2-1; D not certain. The CDR3 loop spans 13 amino acids. Germline CDR1 and CDR2: DFQATT and SNEGSKA (reference sequence). V was trimmed by 5 bases and J by 8 bases, leaving 16 bases between them. CDR3 region: CSAPRFRGDEQFF. CDR3 sequence (DNA): TGCAGTGCTCCCCGTTTTCGTGGGGATGAGCAGTTCTTC.

The rearrangement joins TRBV7-9 to TRBJ2-1; 10 bases align to TRBD2. Germline V gene data show CDR1 as SEHNR and CDR2 as FQNEAQ (reference sequence). CDR3 length: 17 residues. Trimming at V came to 2 bases and at J to 4 bases, leaving 8 bases not matched to a gene. The CDR3 DNA reads as TGTGCCAGCAGCTTAAGGACGGGACTAGCGCCTTACAATGAGCAGTTCTTC. Translation gives CASSLRTGLAPYNEQFF. Variable domain in full (rest from reference TRBV7-9 and TRBJ2-1): DTGVSQNPRHKITKRGQNVTFRCDPISEHNRLYWYRQTLGQGPEFLTYFQNEAQLEKSRLLSDRFSAERPKGSFSTLEIQRTEQGDSAMYLCASSLRTGLAPYNEQFFGPGTRLTVL.

The sample holds many counts of this clonotype. The chain employs TRBV28 and TRBJ2-5, with 7 bases lining up with TRBD2. Germline V gene data show CDR1 as MDHEN and CDR2 as SYDVKM. The CDR3 spans 12 residues. Trimming took 5 bases from V and 5 from J; bases not matched to a gene: 2. The CDR3 DNA is TGTGCCAGCAGTCGGGGGGTGGAGACCCAGTACTTC. It translates to CASSRGVETQYF.